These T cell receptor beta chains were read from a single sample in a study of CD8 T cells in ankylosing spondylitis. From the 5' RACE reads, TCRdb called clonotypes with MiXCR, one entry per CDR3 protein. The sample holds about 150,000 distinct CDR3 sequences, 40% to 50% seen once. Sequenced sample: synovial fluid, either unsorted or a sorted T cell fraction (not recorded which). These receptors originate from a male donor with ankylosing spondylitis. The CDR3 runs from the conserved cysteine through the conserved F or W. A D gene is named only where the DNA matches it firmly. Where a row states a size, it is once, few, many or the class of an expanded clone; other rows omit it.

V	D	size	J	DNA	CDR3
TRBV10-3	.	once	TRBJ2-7	TGTGCCATCAGTGATCCCGCGGCGGGCTCCTACGAGCAGTACTTC	CAISDPAAGSYEQYF
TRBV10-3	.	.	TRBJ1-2	TGTGCCATCAGCAATACGGCAGGGCGAGGCGGACTCTATGGCTACACCTTC	CAISNTAGRGGLYGYTF
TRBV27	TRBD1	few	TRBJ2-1	TGTGCCAGCAGTTCCTACCCCTACCACCAAAAGGACAGGAACAATGAGCAGTTCTTC	CASSSYPYHQKDRNNEQFF
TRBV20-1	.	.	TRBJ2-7	TGCAGTGCTAGGACAAAACGGGGAACACTTTACGAGCAGTACTTC	CSARTKRGTLYEQYF
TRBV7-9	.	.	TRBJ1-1	TGTGCCAGCAGCTTAGCGTGGGACGGCATGAACACTGAAGCTTTCTTT	CASSLAWDGMNTEAFF
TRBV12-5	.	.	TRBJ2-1	TGTGCTAGTGGTTTGGTCCACCCAGTCACCTACAATGAGCAGTTCTTC	CASGLVHPVTYNEQFF
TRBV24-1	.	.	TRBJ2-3	TGTGCCACCAGTGATTGGGCTAACACAGATACGCAGTATTTT	CATSDWANTDTQYF
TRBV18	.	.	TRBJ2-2	TGTGCCAGCTCACCAGAGGCCCGGGATTTCACCGGGGAGCTGTTTTTT	CASSPEARDFTGELFF
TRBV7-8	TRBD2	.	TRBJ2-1	TGTGCCAGCAGCCCTGATGGCCGACTGGGACTAGTGGGCAATGAGCAGTTCTTC	CASSPDGRLGLVGNEQFF
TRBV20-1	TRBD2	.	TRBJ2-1	TGCAGTGCAGATTCTAGCGGGAGCTCCTACAATGAGCAGTTCTTC	CSADSSGSSYNEQFF
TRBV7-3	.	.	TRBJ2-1	TGTGCCAGCAGCTTCCTCCATATCAGTGGCCCGGAGTTCTTC	CASSFLHISGPEFF
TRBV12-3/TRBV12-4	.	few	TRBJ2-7	TGTGCCAGCAGTCAAGGGACACCTACCTACGAGCAGTACTTC	CASSQGTPTYEQYF
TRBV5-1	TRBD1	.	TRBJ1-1	TGCGCCAGCAGCTCTCAGACAGGGCCCAGAGCTAACACTGAAGCTTTCTTT	CASSSQTGPRANTEAFF
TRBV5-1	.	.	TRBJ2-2	TGCGCCAGCAGTAGCGGTGGCGGACTTAACACCGGGGAGCTGTTTTTT	CASSSGGGLNTGELFF
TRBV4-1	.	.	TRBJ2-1	TGCGCCAGCAGCCAAGATTTGGGGAGCTCCTACAATGAGCAGTTCTTC	CASSQDLGSSYNEQFF
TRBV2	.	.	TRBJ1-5	TGTGCCAGCAGTGATTCCCCGGCAGCTAGCAATCAGCCCCAGCATTTT	CASSDSPAASNQPQHF
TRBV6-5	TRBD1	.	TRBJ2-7	TGTGCCAGCAGTAACGGACAGGGGGCTAACGAGCAGTACTTC	CASSNGQGANEQYF
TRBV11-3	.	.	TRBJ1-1	TGTGCCAGCAGCACTAGGGGTCTAAACACTGAAGCTTTCTTT	CASSTRGLNTEAFF
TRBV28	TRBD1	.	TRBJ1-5	TGTGCCAGCGACAGGGCGACTGAGCCCCAGCATTTT	CASDRATEPQHF
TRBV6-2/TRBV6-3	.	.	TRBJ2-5	TGTGCCGGAGGAGGATCCCAAGAGACCCAGTACTTC	CAGGGSQETQYF
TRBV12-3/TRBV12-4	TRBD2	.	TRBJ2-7	TGTGCCAGCAGTTTAGTCACTAGCGGGAGTGACTACGAGCAGTACTTC	CASSLVTSGSDYEQYF
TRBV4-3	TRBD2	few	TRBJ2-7	TGCGCCAGCAGCCAACTAGCGGGAGTTACCTACGAGCAGTACTTC	CASSQLAGVTYEQYF
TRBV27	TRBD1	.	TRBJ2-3	TGTGCCAGCAGTACGACGGGACAGCGAAACACAGATACGCAGTATTTT	CASSTTGQRNTDTQYF
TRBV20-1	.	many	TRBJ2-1	TGCAGTGCTAGGAGTGGCGGGATTAATGAGCAGTTCTTC	CSARSGGINEQFF
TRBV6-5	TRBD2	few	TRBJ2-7	TGTGCCAGCAGTTCAGCGGGATGGAGCGAGCAGTACTTC	CASSSAGWSEQYF
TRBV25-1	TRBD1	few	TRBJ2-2	TGTGCCAGCGCTCCCCGGGACAGGGGTAAATTAGGGGAGCTGTTTTTT	CASAPRDRGKLGELFF
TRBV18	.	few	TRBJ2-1	TGTGCCAGCTCACCACCCATGGGATTCCGGAATGAGCAGTTCTTC	CASSPPMGFRNEQFF
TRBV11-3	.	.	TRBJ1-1	TGTGCCAGCAGCTTGTACAGGGTCATCGCGGGTACTGAAGCTTTCTTT	CASSLYRVIAGTEAFF
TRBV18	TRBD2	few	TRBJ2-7	TGTGCCAGCTCACCACGTCTAGCGGGCAACTTCGGACCGTACGAGCAGTACTTC	CASSPRLAGNFGPYEQYF
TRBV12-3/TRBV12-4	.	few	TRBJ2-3	TGTGCCAGCCGGACCGGCACAGATACGCAGTATTTT	CASRTGTDTQYF
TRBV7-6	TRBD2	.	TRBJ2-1	TGTGCCAGCAGCTCGACTAGCGGGGGGGTGTCCTACAATGAGCAGTTCTTC	CASSSTSGGVSYNEQFF
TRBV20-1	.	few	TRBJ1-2	TGCAGTGCTAGAGATCCGGAGAACTATGGCTACACCTTC	CSARDPENYGYTF
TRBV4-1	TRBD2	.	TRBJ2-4	TGCGCCAGCAGCCAGTGGACGGGGGTAGCGGGGCTAATAGCCAAAAACATTCAGTACTTC	CASSQWTGVAGLIAKNIQYF
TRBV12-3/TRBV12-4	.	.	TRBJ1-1	TGTGCCAGCAGTCCGGGACCTCCCTTCCGAGCTTTCTTT	CASSPGPPFRAFF
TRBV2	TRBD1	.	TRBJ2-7	TGTGCCAGCAGTGCGTGGGACAGGGGGTCCCACGAGCAGTACTTC	CASSAWDRGSHEQYF
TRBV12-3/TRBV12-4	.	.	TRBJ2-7	TGTGCCAGCAGTTTATTTCCGGGGGCGGCCGAGCAGTACTTC	CASSLFPGAAEQYF